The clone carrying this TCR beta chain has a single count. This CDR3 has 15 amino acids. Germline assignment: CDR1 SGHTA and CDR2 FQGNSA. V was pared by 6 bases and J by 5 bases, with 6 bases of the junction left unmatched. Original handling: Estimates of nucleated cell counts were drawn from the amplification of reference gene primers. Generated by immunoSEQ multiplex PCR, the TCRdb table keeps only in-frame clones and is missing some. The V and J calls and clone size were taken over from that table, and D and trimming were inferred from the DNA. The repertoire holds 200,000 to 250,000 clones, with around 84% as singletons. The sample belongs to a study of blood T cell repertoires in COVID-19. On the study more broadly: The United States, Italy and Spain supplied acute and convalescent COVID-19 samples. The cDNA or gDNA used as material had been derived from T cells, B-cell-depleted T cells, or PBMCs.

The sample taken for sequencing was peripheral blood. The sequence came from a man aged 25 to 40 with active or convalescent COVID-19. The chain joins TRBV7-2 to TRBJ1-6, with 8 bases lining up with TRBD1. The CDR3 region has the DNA TGTGCCAGCAGACAACGGGACAGGAATAATTCACCCCTCCACTTT. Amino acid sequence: CASRQRDRNNSPLHF.